The 21 T cell receptor beta chains in this list originate from one sample, sequenced in a study of T cell responses to AZD1222 COVID-19 vaccine. The assay was immunoSEQ multiplex PCR, and TCRdb's table has in-frame clones only and misses some. The sample lists under 130,000 clones; around 76% were seen once. Sequenced material: peripheral blood, taken on day 0 of AZD1222 vaccination. Source of these receptors: an adult in good health.

The gene calls are TRBV5-1 and TRBJ2-7, with TRBD2 matching over 7 bases. This CDR3 spans 15 amino acids. J gave up 3 bases and V 4 bases, and 10 bases lay outside the gene matches. Looked up from germline, CDR1 is SGHRS and CDR2 is YFSETQ. This CDR3 reads CASSPGGRANYEQYF. As DNA, the CDR3 is TGCGCCAGCAGCCCGGGGGGAAGAGCGAACTACGAGCAGTACTTC.

The CDR3 spells CASSLRGTQPQHF. Here the CDR3 DNA reads TGTGCCAGCAGCTTAAGGGGGACTCAGCCCCAGCATTTT. The J gene is TRBJ1-5, the V gene TRBV7-2; TRBD1 might be the D (6 bases). V was clipped by 2 bases and J by 6 bases, with 8 bases between them. CDR1 and CDR2 (germline): SGHTA, FQGNSA. The CDR3 has 13 amino acids. Full variable domain (rest looked up from reference TRBV7-2 and TRBJ1-5): GAGVSQSPSNKVTEKGKDVELRCDPISGHTALYWYRQSLGQGLEFLIYFQGNSAPDKSGLPSDRFSAERTGGSVSTLTIQRTQQEDSAVYLCASSLRGTQPQHFGDGTRLSIL.

The chain is built from TRBV4-3 and TRBJ2-7; D gene uncertain. Germline CDR1 is LGHNA and CDR2 is YSLEER. The CDR3 extends over 13 amino acids. V was trimmed by 1 base and J by 6 bases, leaving 10 bases between them. Here the CDR3 DNA reads TGCGCCAGCAGCCAAGGCTCCGATTCCGAGCAGTACTTC. Amino acid sequence: CASSQGSDSEQYF.

The genes are TRBV6-2 or TRBV6-3 and TRBJ1-4, with 7 bases matching TRBD1. In germline, CDR1 is MNHEY, CDR2 SVGEGT. V lost 4 bases to trimming and J lost 7 bases; unmatched junction nucleotides: 6. The CDR3 has 14 amino acids. The CDR3 loop reads CASSSLDRIEKLFF. The CDR3 DNA is TGTGCCAGCAGTTCTTTGGACAGGATTGAAAAACTGTTTTTT.

The rearrangement uses TRBV6-1 and TRBJ1-3, with TRBD1 matching 7 bases. The V segment lost 1 base and the J segment 3 bases; nucleotides outside the gene matches: 12. Germline values: CDR1 MNHNS, CDR2 SASEGT. The CDR3 is 18 amino acids. CDR3 sequence: CASSEGFKGAIGGNTIYF. CDR3 sequence (DNA): TGTGCCAGCAGTGAAGGCTTCAAGGGGGCAATAGGTGGAAACACCATATATTTT.

The rearrangement joins TRBV11-3 to TRBJ2-2, with D unclear. V was pared by 0 bases and J by 3 bases, with 5 bases between. CDR3 length: 14 amino acids. Germline V gene sequence: CDR1 SGHNT, CDR2 YENEEA. This chain's CDR3 is CASSLERDTGELFF. The CDR3 DNA follows: TGTGCCAGCAGCTTAGAACGGGACACCGGGGAGCTGTTTTTT.

DNA for the CDR3: TGTGCCAGCAGCCCGGTTGCAGGGACCCTTGCAACTAATGAAAAACTGTTTTTT. This codes for CASSPVAGTLATNEKLFF. This chain connects TRBV27 to TRBJ1-4; possibly TRBD1 for D (5 bases). The CDR3 loop spans 18 amino acids. Trimming took off 6 bases at V and 0 bases at J, with 20 bases between the two ends. Germline CDR1 reads MNHEY; CDR2 reads SMNVEV (reference sequence).

The chain employs TRBV10-3 and TRBJ1-6; TRBD1 might be the D (6 bases). The CDR3 totals 13 residues. Trimming cost V 5 bases and J 10 bases, with 12 bases left between them. Germline CDR1 and CDR2: ENHRY and SYGVKD. This CDR3 is CAISPSGASPLHF. CDR3 in DNA: TGTGCCATCAGTCCTTCGGGGGCCTCACCCCTCCACTTT.

The chain combines TRBV24-1 with TRBJ1-2; 8 nucleotides agree with TRBD1. CDR1 KGHDR and CDR2 SFDVKD come from the germline V gene. With V trimmed by 7 bases and J by 2 bases, 11 bases remained unmatched. CDR3 size: 16 residues. CDR3: CATRNADRGENYGYTF. CDR3 coding DNA: TGTGCCACCAGAAACGCTGACAGGGGAGAAAACTATGGCTACACCTTC.

The V gene is TRBV10-3, the J gene TRBJ2-2, with unresolved D. The ends were cut back, 9 bases at V and 4 bases at J, with 9 bases in the middle. The germline V gene has CDR1 ENHRY and CDR2 SYGVKD. The CDR3 consists of 12 residues. The CDR3 region is CAIVALTGELFF. Here the CDR3 DNA reads TGTGCCATAGTCGCACTCACCGGGGAGCTGTTTTTT.

In its sample, this clone was seen a few times. V gene TRBV2 combines with J gene TRBJ1-4; D is undetermined. CDR3 length: 13 amino acids. CDR1 and CDR2 from the germline V gene are SNHLY and FYNNEI. V lost 6 bases to trimming and J lost 5 bases, with 10 bases between them. Written as DNA, the CDR3 is TGTGCCAGCAGCAGGTCTTTAAATGAAAAACTGTTTTTT. Protein sequence: CASSRSLNEKLFF.

This clone was detected only once. The genes are TRBV5-8 and TRBJ1-5, with D uncertain. The CDR3 covers 14 residues. Trimming took off 1 base at V and 4 bases at J, with 9 bases between the two ends. Germline CDR1 SGHTS, CDR2 YDEGEE. The chain's CDR3 is CASSLRGPNQPQHF. For the CDR3, the DNA is TGTGCCAGCAGCTTGAGAGGTCCTAATCAGCCCCAGCATTTT.

The CDR3 nucleotides read TGTGCCAGCAGCTTAGATCCGGGTAAAGCCCTCCACTTT. Translation gives CASSLDPGKALHF. The V and J genes are TRBV11-2 and TRBJ1-6; no definite D call. The germline V and J ends were trimmed by 0 bases and 14 bases, with 11 bases remaining between them. Germline values: CDR1 SGHAT, CDR2 FQNNGV. This CDR3 is 13 amino acids long.

The DNA for the CDR3 is TGCGCCAGCAGCTTACACTGGGACACTCCAACCTACGAGCAGTACTTC. It specifies CASSLHWDTPTYEQYF. The chain joins TRBV5-1 to TRBJ2-7; a possible D gene is TRBD1 (6 bases). The V gene lost 2 bases and the J gene lost 2 bases, with 17 bases spanning the gap. This CDR3 is built from 16 residues. CDR1 is SGHRS and CDR2 is YFSETQ in the germline V gene.

This chain uses TRBV9 with TRBJ2-1, with 9 bases that match TRBD1. The J segment lost 3 bases and the V segment lost 0 bases, leaving 4 bases of the junction unmatched. CDR1 is SGDLS, CDR2 YYNGEE, per germline. The CDR3 is made up of 16 amino acids. DNA for the CDR3: TGTGCCAGCAGCGTAGATGACAGGGGGTTCTACAATGAGCAGTTCTTC. This encodes CASSVDDRGFYNEQFF. Full variable domain (missing parts from reference TRBV9 and TRBJ2-1): DSGVTQTPKHLITATGQRVTLRCSPRSGDLSVYWYQQSLDQGLQFLIQYYNGEERAKGNILERFSAQQFPDLHSELNLSSLELGDSALYFCASSVDDRGFYNEQFFGPGTRLTVL.

CDR3 sequence (DNA): TGTGCCAGCAGCCTCCCGGGCTCTGGGGCCAACGTCCTGACTTTC. Translation gives CASSLPGSGANVLTF. The rearrangement joins TRBV4-2 to TRBJ2-6, with D uncertain. Deletions cut 4 bases from V and 0 bases from J, with 7 bases between. This CDR3 has 15 residues. From germline, CDR1 is LGHNA and CDR2 YNFKEQ.

This chain connects TRBV30 to TRBJ1-4, with a tentative D call TRBD1 (5 bases). The V and J ends lost 0 bases and 8 bases respectively, with 13 bases between them. The V gene's germline CDR1 is GTSNPN and CDR2 SVGIG (reference sequence). This CDR3 is 14 amino acids long. As DNA, the CDR3 is TGTGCCTGGAGTGTATTGGGCAGGACAGAAAAACTGTTTTTT. This codes for CAWSVLGRTEKLFF.

The chain links TRBV7-2 to TRBJ2-3, with 12 bases matching TRBD2. The length of the CDR3 is 16 residues. Germline CDR1 reads SGHTA; CDR2 reads FQGNSA. Trimming removed 5 bases from V and 7 bases from J; junction bases left unmatched: 10. The CDR3 nucleotides are TGTGCCAGCAGCGGCAGACTAGCGGGGGCAGAGTATACGCAGTATTTT. This translates into CASSGRLAGAEYTQYF.

V gene TRBV7-2 combines with J gene TRBJ1-3; no clear D. V lost 2 bases to trimming and J lost 4 bases, with 3 bases between them. This CDR3 has 12 amino acids. Germline CDR1 reads SGHTA; CDR2 reads FQGNSA. CDR3 DNA sequence: TGTGCCAGCAGCTTAAAAGGAAACACCATATATTTT. This codes for CASSLKGNTIYF. The full variable domain, its missing parts supplied by reference TRBV7-2 and TRBJ1-3, is GAGVSQSPSNKVTEKGKDVELRCDPISGHTALYWYRQSLGQGLEFLIYFQGNSAPDKSGLPSDRFSAERTGGSVSTLTIQRTQQEDSAVYLCASSLKGNTIYFGEGSWLTVV.

The chain carries TRBV3-1 (or the pseudogene TRBV3-2) and TRBJ1-5, with D possibly TRBD1 on 5 matching bases. The CDR3 length is 14 residues. The V gene's germline CDR1 is LGHDT and CDR2 YNNKEL (reference sequence). V dropped 4 bases and J dropped 4 bases, with 11 bases sitting between them. The CDR3 loop reads CASSPWGKNQPQHF. In nucleotides, the CDR3 is TGTGCCAGCAGCCCCTGGGGGAAAAATCAGCCCCAGCATTTT.

V is TRBV29-1 and J is TRBJ1-2, with unresolved D. V shed 0 bases and J shed 8 bases, with 7 bases lying between them. The CDR3 has 11 amino acids. Germline V gene lookup returns CDR1 SQVTM and CDR2 ANQGSEA. CDR3 nucleotide sequence: TGCAGCGTTGAAGATAATGGGGGCTACACCTTC. This encodes CSVEDNGGYTF. The full variable domain, with the rest looked up from reference TRBV29-1 and TRBJ1-2, is SAVISQKPSRDICQRGTSLTIQCQVDSQVTMMFWYRQQPGQSLTLIATANQGSEATYESGFVIDKFPISRPNLTFSTLTVSNMSPEDSSIYLCSVEDNGGYTFGSGTRLTVV.